The 2 T cell receptor beta chains below come from one sample, sequenced in a study of blood T cell repertoires in COVID-19. Only in-frame clones appear in the TCRdb table, and some are missing; sequencing was by immunoSEQ multiplex PCR. The data show some 270,000 clones, about 89% seen once. Sequencing used peripheral blood. Receptor source: a man aged 25 to 40 with acute or convalescent COVID-19.

In this sample, this clone turned up a few times. This sequence joins TRBV18 and TRBJ2-3; D gene unclear. The CDR3 totals 12 residues. Between the trimmed V and J ends, which lost 6 bases and 6 bases, there was a span of 10 bases. Germline assignment: CDR1 KGHSH and CDR2 LQKENI. The DNA of the CDR3 is TGTGCCAGCTCTCCCCTATCTGATACGCAGTATTTT. Protein sequence: CASSPLSDTQYF.

Here the CDR3 reads CATSDSWGGGETQYF. The CDR3 nucleotides read TGTGCCACCAGTGACTCCTGGGGGGGTGGAGAGACCCAGTACTTC. V usage is TRBV24-1 and J usage is TRBJ2-5; TRBD2 matches 7 bases. CDR1 is KGHDR, CDR2 SFDVKD, per germline. This CDR3 comprises 15 residues. The junction had 8 bases not matched to a gene; V was cut back by 4 bases and J by 4 bases.